These 31 T cell receptor beta chains originate from one sample sequenced in a study of neurological immune-mediated disorders. TCRdb analysed the 5' RACE reads with MiXCR anew, one entry per CDR3 protein. The sample holds around 47,000 distinct CDR3 sequences, 12% seen once. Material for sequencing was PBMCs. The receptor set was obtained from a female donor in good health.

In its sample, this clonotype was seen many times. V usage is TRBV20-1 and J usage is TRBJ2-7, with 7 bases identical to TRBD2. CDR3 size: 16 residues. J was trimmed by 0 bases and V by 3 bases; bases with no gene match: 11. Germline lookup yields CDR1 DFQATT and CDR2 SNEGSKA (reference sequence). The CDR3 nucleotides read TGCAGTGCTAGCCCTCAGCTAGCGGCAAACTCCTACGAGCAGTACTTC. Translation: CSASPQLAANSYEQYF.

This clonotype appeared many times. This sequence joins TRBV12-3 or TRBV12-4 and TRBJ2-3; 8 bases fit TRBD1. V trimming: 5 bases; J trimming: 4 bases; junction bases outside the gene matches: 8. The CDR3 length is 15 residues. CDR3 bases: TGTGCCAGCAGTACTCAGGGGGCGAGGCCAGATACGCAGTATTTT. It yields the protein CASSTQGARPDTQYF.

This clonotype was recorded at least ten times. V and J are TRBV7-9 and TRBJ2-2; the D is unclear. V was shortened by 5 bases and J by 7 bases, with 11 bases between the two germline ends. The CDR3 length is 13 residues. Germline V gives CDR1 SEHNR, CDR2 FQNEAQ (reference sequence). The DNA of the CDR3 is TGTGCCAGCAGCCCCAATGTTGGCGGGGAGCTGTTTTTT. This codes for CASSPNVGGELFF. Full variable domain (remainder filled in from reference TRBV7-9 and TRBJ2-2): DTGVSQNPRHKITKRGQNVTFRCDPISEHNRLYWYRQTLGQGPEFLTYFQNEAQLEKSRLLSDRFSAERPKGSFSTLEIQRTEQGDSAMYLCASSPNVGGELFFGEGSRLTVL.

This clonotype turned up a few times. The chain uses TRBV28 and TRBJ1-4; no firm D call. The V end was cut by 11 bases, the J end by 8 bases, with 18 bases between. Germline CDR1 is MDHEN and CDR2 is SYDVKM. The CDR3 runs to 13 residues. CDR3 in amino acids: CAGRGGLSEKLFF. DNA of the CDR3: TGTGCCGGACGGGGTGGACTTTCAGAAAAACTGTTTTTT.

This clonotype was recorded at least ten times. The V and J genes are TRBV7-6 and TRBJ2-3; weak D call: TRBD1 (6 bases). V dropped 3 bases and J dropped 5 bases, with 12 bases sitting between them. The CDR3 contains 14 residues. Germline assignment: CDR1 SGHVS and CDR2 FNYEAQ. The CDR3 sequence is CASSFSGAVDTQYF. The CDR3 coding sequence is TGTGCCAGCAGCTTTTCAGGGGCCGTAGATACGCAGTATTTT.

This clonotype was seen many times. V gene TRBV5-4 combines with J gene TRBJ2-5; D might be TRBD2 (5 bases). Germline V gene data show CDR1 as SGHNT and CDR2 as YYREEE (reference sequence). V was pared by 0 bases and J by 2 bases, with 11 bases between. The CDR3 is 15 amino acids. CDR3 amino acids: CASSLALALQETQYF. The DNA of the CDR3 is TGTGCCAGCAGCTTGGCCTTAGCGTTACAAGAGACCCAGTACTTC. The complete variable domain, with remaining parts taken from reference TRBV5-4 and TRBJ2-5, reads ETGVTQSPTHLIKTRGQQVTLRCSSQSGHNTVSWYQQALGQGPQFIFQYYREEENGRGNFPPRFSGLQFPNYSSELNVNALELDDSALYLCASSLALALQETQYFGPGTRLLVL.

This clonotype was seen at least ten times. The chain uses TRBV7-6 and TRBJ1-3; 9 bases map to TRBD1. V lost 5 bases, J lost 2 bases, and 7 bases stayed unmatched. The CDR3 is 16 residues long. Looked up from germline, CDR1 is SGHVS and CDR2 is FNYEAQ. The CDR3 DNA sequence: TGTGCCAGCAGCACGCGACAGGGGGGCCCTGGAAACACCATATATTTT. This gives the protein CASSTRQGGPGNTIYF.

In this sample, this clonotype turned up many times. The chain joins TRBV7-9 to TRBJ1-5; 9 bases fit TRBD1. CDR3 length: 15 residues. Losses at the gene ends were 2 bases for V and 6 bases for J; bases not matched to a gene: 5. The germline V gene has CDR1 SEHNR and CDR2 FQNEAQ (reference sequence). The CDR3 loop is CASSLSGQGLQPQHF. Written as DNA, the CDR3 is TGTGCCAGCAGCTTATCGGGACAGGGCCTTCAGCCCCAGCATTTT.

The rearrangement uses TRBV29-1 and TRBJ1-2; the D gene is possibly TRBD1 (5 bases). This CDR3 is built from 12 residues. V lost 1 base and J lost 4, with 7 bases in between. Germline lookup yields CDR1 SQVTM and CDR2 ANQGSEA. CDR3 coding DNA: TGCAGCGTTGAAGGGGGGGGCTATGGCTACACCTTC. This codes for CSVEGGGYGYTF.

This clonotype is judged medium-sized. This chain links TRBV24-1 with TRBJ2-6; D is unresolved. Germline CDR1 is KGHDR and CDR2 is SFDVKD. The CDR3 covers 16 residues. V was shortened by 4 bases and J by 1 base, with 10 bases between the two germline ends. The CDR3 nucleotides read TGTGCCACCAGTGACCCGACAAGGTCTGGGGCCAACGTCCTGACTTTC. Translated, it gives CATSDPTRSGANVLTF.

This clonotype was found many times. V usage is TRBV9 and J usage is TRBJ1-1; D might be TRBD1 (6 bases). Germline V gene lookup returns CDR1 SGDLS and CDR2 YYNGEE. CDR3 size: 15 residues. V lost 4 bases and J 5 bases, leaving 18 bases between the germline ends. CDR3 DNA sequence: TGTGCCAGCAGCCCCCGGGGGCTAGCCGGAACTGAAGCTTTCTTT. This gives the protein CASSPRGLAGTEAFF.

This clonotype was detected a few times. This rearrangement joins TRBV6-5 to TRBJ2-5; 9 nucleotides align to TRBD2. Germline CDR1 reads MNHEY; CDR2 reads SVGAGI. V shed 6 bases, J shed 1 base, and the junction held 9 bases outside the gene matches. This CDR3 comprises 16 residues. This CDR3 is CASRLGASGIQETQYF. The CDR3 DNA sequence: TGTGCCAGCAGATTGGGGGCTAGCGGGATCCAAGAGACCCAGTACTTC.

The CDR3 coding sequence is TGTGCCATCAACGGTGGGGGACTAGCGGGACCCGAGCAGTACTTC. This gives the protein CAINGGGLAGPEQYF. The gene calls are TRBV10-3 and TRBJ2-7; 13 bases line up with TRBD2. V trimming: 7 bases; J trimming: 6 bases; junction bases outside the gene matches: 9. This CDR3 is 15 amino acids long. The germline CDR1 and CDR2 sequences are ENHRY and SYGVKD.

This clonotype has ten or more counts. The chain combines TRBV6-1 with TRBJ1-5; D is ambiguous. The germline V gene has CDR1 MNHNS and CDR2 SASEGT. The ends were cut back, 6 bases at V and 6 bases at J, with 12 bases in the middle. The CDR3 covers 13 residues. CDR3 sequence (DNA): TGTGCCAGCAGGGACCAGCTTCGTCAGCCCCAGCATTTT. Protein: CASRDQLRQPQHF.

This clonotype was recorded at least ten times. The chain links TRBV20-1 to TRBJ2-7; D unclear. This CDR3 comprises 11 residues. V was shortened by 0 bases and J by 5 bases, with 5 bases between the two germline ends. Germline V gene sequence: CDR1 DFQATT, CDR2 SNEGSKA (reference sequence). This CDR3 reads CSAREGNEQYF. DNA for the CDR3: TGCAGTGCTAGAGAGGGGAACGAGCAGTACTTC.

In its sample, this clonotype is medium-sized. The CDR3 spells CASSLVSGELFF. As DNA, the CDR3 is TGTGCCAGCAGTTTAGTATCCGGGGAGCTGTTTTTT. The V and J genes are TRBV12-3 or TRBV12-4 and TRBJ2-2; D is uncertain. Trimming removed 1 base at V and 6 bases at J, with 3 bases between. The CDR3 extends over 12 amino acids.

This clonotype was recorded many times. This sequence joins TRBV7-9 and TRBJ2-1; TRBD1 is a possible D gene (5 bases). The V gene's germline CDR1 is SEHNR and CDR2 FQNEAQ (reference sequence). The CDR3 runs 17 residues. The V end was cut by 2 bases, the J end by 2 bases, with 16 bases between. In DNA, the CDR3 is TGTGCCAGCAGCTTAAGGGGCCCCAAAATTACCTACAATGAGCAGTTCTTC. The encoded protein is CASSLRGPKITYNEQFF. Complete variable domain (other parts from reference TRBV7-9 and TRBJ2-1): DTGVSQNPRHKITKRGQNVTFRCDPISEHNRLYWYRQTLGQGPEFLTYFQNEAQLEKSRLLSDRFSAERPKGSFSTLEIQRTEQGDSAMYLCASSLRGPKITYNEQFFGPGTRLTVL.

This clonotype was seen more than once but under ten times. The chain carries TRBV5-5 and TRBJ2-5; weak D call: TRBD2 (5 bases). Between the trimmed V and J ends, which lost 4 bases and 3 bases, there was a span of 16 bases. Germline V gene lookup returns CDR1 SGHKS and CDR2 YYEKEE (reference sequence). This CDR3 is 15 amino acids long. This chain's CDR3 is CASSPRTLPEETQYF. The CDR3 nucleotides read TGTGCCAGCAGCCCCCGGACTTTGCCCGAAGAGACCCAGTACTTC.

There are many counts of this clonotype. V is TRBV2 and J is TRBJ1-2; no clear D. The V end was cut by 5 bases, the J end by 6 bases, with 13 bases between. Germline CDR1 SNHLY, CDR2 FYNNEI. This CDR3 spans 13 amino acids. The CDR3 DNA reads TGTGCCAGCAGTCCGACCCGGGAAGATGGCTACACCTTC. It codes for CASSPTREDGYTF.

This clonotype came up many times. The rearrangement links TRBV12-3 or TRBV12-4 to TRBJ2-5; 12 nucleotides line up with TRBD2. This CDR3 comprises 14 residues. With V trimmed by 6 bases and J by 5 bases, 4 bases remained unmatched. The CDR3 DNA follows: TGTGCCAGCAGGACTAGCGGGGGAGGGGAGACCCAGTACTTC. Translated, it gives CASRTSGGGETQYF.

V is TRBV12-3 or TRBV12-4 and J is TRBJ2-7; D is unresolved. This CDR3 is built from 12 residues. Trimming pared 7 bases from V and 4 bases from J, leaving 11 bases between. In DNA form, the CDR3 reads TGTGCCAGCATCCCCGACATGTACGAGCAGTACTTC. Translation gives CASIPDMYEQYF.

This clonotype was counted ten times or more. This chain links TRBV10-2 with TRBJ1-1; 10 positions agree with TRBD1. CDR3 size: 14 residues. CDR1 and CDR2 from the germline V gene are WSHSY and SAAADI. The trim removed 9 bases at V and 6 bases at J, leaving 10 bases unmatched. CDR3 nucleotides: TGCGCCAGTCGGGACAGGGGAGGGTTCGCTGAAGCTTTCTTT. Translation: CASRDRGGFAEAFF.

Many counts were recorded for this clonotype. This chain uses TRBV20-1 with TRBJ1-1; no definite D call. CDR3 length equals 15 residues. V lost 5 bases and J lost 0, with 16 bases in between. Looked up from germline, CDR1 is DFQATT and CDR2 is SNEGSKA (reference sequence). The CDR3 region has the DNA TGCAGTGCTGCCCGAGAGGGCAGATTGAACACTGAAGCTTTCTTT. Translating it yields CSAAREGRLNTEAFF.

This clonotype was observed many times. This chain connects TRBV20-1 to TRBJ2-3, with TRBD2 matching over 9 bases. CDR1 and CDR2 (germline): DFQATT, SNEGSKA (reference sequence). The CDR3 is 15 amino acids. J gave up 0 bases and V 2 bases, and 3 bases lay outside the gene matches. CDR3 region: CSARLAGSSTDTQYF. The CDR3 nucleotides read TGCAGTGCTAGACTAGCGGGAAGTAGCACAGATACGCAGTATTTT.

This clonotype appeared many times. CDR3 residues: CAWSEQGTTEAFF. The CDR3 nucleotides read TGTGCCTGGAGTGAGCAGGGAACCACTGAAGCTTTCTTT. The rearrangement joins TRBV30 to TRBJ1-1; D perhaps matches TRBD1 (5 bases). This CDR3 is built from 13 residues. Trimming removed 1 base from V and 4 bases from J, with 10 bases in between. Germline CDR1 is GTSNPN and CDR2 is SVGIG (reference sequence).

This clonotype came up many times. This rearrangement joins TRBV2 to TRBJ2-1; D gene unclear. Germline V CDR1 and CDR2: SNHLY, FYNNEI. V was trimmed by 4 bases and J by 2 bases, leaving 6 bases between them. This CDR3 is 13 amino acids long. CDR3 nucleotide sequence: TGTGCCAGCAGTGCCCTAGCCTACAATGAGCAGTTCTTC. This translates into CASSALAYNEQFF.

This clonotype occurred many times. V is TRBV10-2 and J is TRBJ1-6; D may be TRBD1 (5 bases). The germline gives CDR1 WSHSY, CDR2 SAAADI. There are 14 residues in the CDR3. The CDR3 DNA follows: TGCGCTACTACGGGGAGGGGCCAGTATTCACCCCTCCACTTT. Protein product: CATTGRGQYSPLHF.

The table lists this clonotype with many counts. This chain connects TRBV29-1 to TRBJ1-2, with a tentative D call TRBD1 (6 bases). Looked up from germline, CDR1 is SQVTM and CDR2 is ANQGSEA. The CDR3 spans 15 residues. Trimming left V 6 bases short and J 6 bases short, with 23 bases between. The CDR3 spells CSVQKGGGLVNGYTF. CDR3 in DNA: TGCAGCGTCCAAAAGGGAGGGGGGTTGGTGAATGGCTACACCTTC.

At least ten counts were recorded for this clonotype. The V and J genes are TRBV5-1 and TRBJ2-2; 13 positions agree with TRBD2. The CDR3 runs 14 residues. Germline V gives CDR1 SGHRS, CDR2 YFSETQ. The V and J ends lost 6 bases and 7 bases, in that order; junction bases with no gene match: 3. The CDR3 DNA is TGCGCCAGCACGGGACTAGCGGGAATCGGGGAGCTGTTTTTT. Amino acid sequence: CASTGLAGIGELFF.

This clonotype was found many times. The chain employs TRBV12-3 or TRBV12-4 and TRBJ1-1; D may be TRBD1 (5 bases). The CDR3 is 14 amino acids. V was pared by 1 base and J by 1 base, with 7 bases between. The CDR3 loop is CASSLDRRNTEAFF. The CDR3 DNA is TGTGCCAGCAGTTTAGACAGGAGGAACACTGAAGCTTTCTTT.

This clonotype was picked up many times. The rearrangement uses TRBV9 and TRBJ2-6; no firm D call. Trimming pared 3 bases from V and 4 bases from J, leaving 14 bases between. CDR1 and CDR2 from the germline V gene are SGDLS and YYNGEE. CDR3 length: 16 residues. The CDR3 DNA is TGTGCCAGCAGCGGCGGTGCGGCAGCGGGGGCCAACGTCCTGACTTTC. As protein: CASSGGAAAGANVLTF.